The clone carrying this T cell receptor beta chain was seen at least ten times. The target antigen is unknown. The table came from immunoSEQ multiplex PCR; TCRdb's copy has only in-frame clones and leaves some out. The sample gives about 680,000 clones, more than 70% of which show up once; around 2% is in the top ten. This sample was included in a study of shared clonotypes between healthy human individuals. Trimming removed 4 bases from V and 0 bases from J, with 10 bases in between. This CDR3 comprises 15 residues. Germline lookup yields CDR1 SGHRS and CDR2 YFSETQ. Overall study findings and caveats: In contrast to clonotypes shared by all four donors, non-shared clonotypes had lower generation probabilities.

This clonotype was sampled from a woman between 25 and 40 years old in good health. The chain links TRBV5-1 to TRBJ2-2; maybe TRBD1 (5 bases). Sequencing used memory CD4+ T cells sorted from blood. Described subset: CD45RA-negative fraction. The CDR3 loop is CASSPATANTGELFF. The DNA for the CDR3 is TGCGCCAGCAGCCCCGCGACAGCGAACACCGGGGAGCTGTTTTTT.